Following are 21 T cell receptor beta chains from one sample sequenced in a study of T cell repertoires in cytomegalovirus infection. Their antigen targets remain unknown. One entry per CDR3 protein, called by TCRdb with MiXCR from the reads. Here the sample spans roughly 920,000 distinct CDR3 sequences, around 32% being singletons. The source material was cultured CD8+ T cells from PBMCs, sampled from culture after CMV antigen stimulation. The receptor source for this set is a human donor in good health (CMV status not recorded). Some clones in this sample may be carry-over from other donors' samples.

This clonotype was counted between two and nine times. The J gene is TRBJ1-1, the V gene TRBV7-9, with no clear D. The ends were cut back, 3 bases at V and 7 bases at J, with 9 bases in the middle. Germline lookup yields CDR1 SEHNR and CDR2 FQNEAQ (reference sequence). The CDR3 sequence is 12 residues long. The CDR3, as DNA: TGTGCCAGCAGCTTCACATCTCTTGAAGCTTTCTTT. Its translation is CASSFTSLEAFF.

This clonotype was recorded at least ten times. The gene calls are TRBV7-9 and TRBJ1-2, with D possibly being TRBD1 (5 bases). Trimming took 5 bases from V and 4 from J, leaving 11 bases between them. CDR1 is SEHNR and CDR2 is FQNEAQ in the germline V gene (reference sequence). CDR3 size: 13 residues. CDR3 residues: CASSPGAAYGYTF. Here the CDR3 DNA reads TGTGCCAGCAGCCCCGGGGCGGCCTATGGCTACACCTTC.

This clonotype was counted at least ten times. The rearrangement uses TRBV7-8 and TRBJ2-3, with no clear D. The CDR3 is made up of 16 amino acids. The germline V and J ends were trimmed by 3 bases and 7 bases, with 20 bases remaining between them. Germline V lookup: CDR1 SGHVS, CDR2 FQNEAQ. For the CDR3, the DNA is TGTGCCAGCAGCTTCACCATAAGAAGCAACTTTTATACGCAGTATTTT. It translates to CASSFTIRSNFYTQYF.

This chain links TRBV6-2 or TRBV6-3 with TRBJ2-1; 7 nucleotides align to TRBD1. V was clipped by 6 bases and J by 8 bases; unmatched bases: 13. Per germline, CDR1 MNHEY and CDR2 SVGEGT. This CDR3 is 15 amino acids long. CDR3 sequence: CASSLRRGPLHEQFF. The CDR3 DNA reads TGTGCCAGCAGCCTCCGAAGGGGGCCTTTGCATGAGCAGTTCTTC.

The V and J genes are TRBV5-5 and TRBJ2-7; D gene unclear. Trimming shortened V by 1 base and J by 3 bases, and 11 bases separated the two germline ends. CDR1 SGHKS and CDR2 YYEKEE come from the germline V gene (reference sequence). This CDR3 has 14 residues. CDR3 sequence reads: CASSLQGTRYEQYV. The CDR3 DNA follows: TGTGCCAGCAGCTTGCAAGGCACTCGCTACGAGCAGTACGTC.

This clonotype came up a few times. CDR3 region: CASSPRLARGYEQYV. The DNA of the CDR3 is TGTGCCAGCAGCCCGCGACTAGCCCGGGGCTACGAGCAGTACGTC. The gene calls are TRBV7-3 and TRBJ2-7, with TRBD2 identical over 7 bases. There are 15 residues in the CDR3. The germline V gene encodes CDR1 SGHTA and CDR2 FQGTGA. The ends lost 5 bases at V and 3 bases at J; junction bases unmatched: 10.

This clonotype was counted only a few times. The rearrangement links TRBV5-1 to TRBJ2-7; maybe TRBD2 (5 bases). The CDR3 covers 14 residues. Trimming left V 5 bases short and J 3 bases short, with 15 bases between. The germline V gene has CDR1 SGHRS and CDR2 YFSETQ. The CDR3 nucleotides are TGCGCCAGCAGGGGAGACACGCAGCTCTACGAGCAGTACTTC. It translates to CASRGDTQLYEQYF.

The rearrangement links TRBV5-5 to TRBJ1-5; no reliable D call. Trimming removed 4 bases at V and 0 bases at J, with 14 bases between. The CDR3 totals 16 residues. Germline CDR1 is SGHKS and CDR2 is YYEKEE (reference sequence). The CDR3 region is CASSPVAENSNQPQHF. CDR3 bases: TGTGCCAGCAGCCCCGTCGCAGAGAATAGCAATCAGCCCCAGCATTTT.

This clonotype was counted at least ten times. The germline gene is not matched at one end of the junction; a read error may be the cause. V gene TRBV27 combines with J gene TRBJ2-7; 10 bases line up with TRBD1. The germline V gene has CDR1 MNHEY and CDR2 SMNVEV (reference sequence). CDR3 length: 14 amino acids. CDR3 coding DNA: TGCGCCAGCAGCTTGACAGGGGGCGGCTACGAGCAGTACTTC. This gives the protein CASSLTGGGYEQYF.

The chain employs TRBV29-1 and TRBJ1-2, with no clear D. Trimming left V 5 bases short and J 3 bases short, with 10 bases between. CDR1 SQVTM and CDR2 ANQGSEA come from the germline V gene. This CDR3 has 12 amino acids. The CDR3 DNA reads as TGCAGCGTTAGGGTGGGTGACTATGGCTACACCTTC. This codes for CSVRVGDYGYTF.

In this sample, this clonotype turned up many times. This chain links TRBV7-2 with TRBJ2-1; 7 nucleotides agree with TRBD2. This CDR3 has 13 residues. Trimming cost V 2 bases and J 10 bases; bases outside gene matches: 5. Germline CDR1 is SGHTA and CDR2 is FQGNSA. The CDR3 sequence: CASSLWAGDEQFF. In DNA, the CDR3 is TGTGCCAGCAGCTTATGGGCGGGGGACGAGCAGTTCTTC.

Details on this clonotype: This clone may be a read error of a much larger clone one base away. V is TRBV7-9 and J is TRBJ1-1; D gene unclear. CDR3 length equals 15 residues. V lost 8 bases to trimming and J lost 2 bases, with 18 bases between them. In germline, CDR1 is SEHNR, CDR2 FQNEAQ (reference sequence). The CDR3 sequence is CASGFLSGGNTEAFF. For the CDR3, the DNA is TGTGCCAGCGGTTTCCTTTCGGGTGGAAACACTGAAGCTTTCTTT.

The chain recombines TRBV24-1 with TRBJ2-5; 8 bases match TRBD1. The trim removed 4 bases at V and 1 base at J, leaving 1 base unmatched. This CDR3 has 14 amino acids. Per germline, CDR1 KGHDR and CDR2 SFDVKD. CDR3 amino acids: CATSDTGGQETQYF. CDR3 DNA sequence: TGTGCCACCAGTGACACAGGGGGCCAAGAGACCCAGTACTTC.

The V and J genes are TRBV27 and TRBJ1-2, with TRBD1 as a possible D gene (6 bases). V was shortened by 7 bases and J by 7 bases, with 25 bases between the two germline ends. The CDR3 totals 16 residues. Germline lookup yields CDR1 MNHEY and CDR2 SMNVEV (reference sequence). DNA for the CDR3: TGTGCCAGCAACCCAATCGGAACAGGGATCTTTGCTGGCTACACCTTC. It translates to CASNPIGTGIFAGYTF.

The genes are TRBV14 and TRBJ2-7, with D perhaps TRBD2 (5 bases). This CDR3 has 20 amino acids. The germline V gene encodes CDR1 SGHDN and CDR2 FVKESK. Trimming removed 4 bases from V and 1 base from J, with 29 bases in between. CDR3 in DNA: TGTGCCAGCAGCCGAACTATGACCCCTGCCCTGGCGGGTGATTCCTACGAGCAGTACTTC. Translation gives CASSRTMTPALAGDSYEQYF.

This chain connects TRBV5-1 to TRBJ1-1; 7 bases agree with TRBD1. The length of the CDR3 is 18 residues. After removal of 0 bases from V and 1 base from J, the junction contained 12 bases not matched to a gene. The germline V gene encodes CDR1 SGHRS and CDR2 YFSETQ. Here the CDR3 reads CASSLGGGQTKKNTEAFF. Here the CDR3 DNA reads TGCGCCAGCAGCTTGGGGGGGGGACAGACGAAAAAGAACACTGAAGCTTTCTTT.

Note on this clonotype: Just one base apart from a much larger clone, this may be a read error. This chain connects TRBV7-2 to TRBJ2-3; D possibly corresponds to TRBD1 (6 bases). V gave up 2 bases and J gave up 6 bases, with 9 bases separating them. Germline-derived CDR1 and CDR2 are SGHTA and FQGNSA. The CDR3 totals 13 residues. Written as DNA, the CDR3 is TGTGCCAGCAGCTTAACAGGGTCGGATACGCAGTATTTT. Protein sequence: CASSLTGSDTQYF.

This clonotype was found many times. The chain is built from TRBV12-3 or TRBV12-4 and TRBJ1-1; weak D call: TRBD1 (5 bases). The CDR3 length is 14 residues. Between the trimmed V and J ends, which lost 3 bases and 0 bases, there was a span of 8 bases. The CDR3 spells CASSFETVNTEAFF. The CDR3 bases are TGTGCCAGCAGTTTCGAGACAGTGAACACTGAAGCTTTCTTT.

The chain joins TRBV6-5 to TRBJ2-1, with D perhaps matching TRBD2 (6 bases). CDR3 length: 14 amino acids. The V gene's germline CDR1 is MNHEY and CDR2 SVGAGI. The germline V and J ends were trimmed by 5 bases and 2 bases, with 10 bases remaining between them. The CDR3 bases are TGTGCCAGCAGTGCGGCGGGGACCTACAATGAGCAGTTCTTC. It is translated as CASSAAGTYNEQFF.

This clonotype has only a few counts. The V and J genes are TRBV27 and TRBJ1-5, with TRBD1 as a possible D gene (6 bases). Germline values: CDR1 MNHEY, CDR2 SMNVEV (reference sequence). V lost 5 bases and J lost 4, with 12 bases in between. The CDR3 is 14 residues long. In nucleotides, the CDR3 is TGTGCCAGCAGTCCACAGGGAGTGAATCAGCCCCAGCATTTT. Translation: CASSPQGVNQPQHF.

This clonotype has at least ten counts. The rearrangement links TRBV6-1 to TRBJ2-7; D might be TRBD1 (5 bases). The CDR3 is made up of 15 amino acids. Germline V gene data show CDR1 as MNHNS and CDR2 as SASEGT. The ends were cut back, 7 bases at V and 0 bases at J, with 16 bases in the middle. CDR3 nucleotide sequence: TGTGCCAGCAAAACAGGCCCAGGCCTCTCCTACGAGCAGTACGTC. Protein: CASKTGPGLSYEQYV.